This T cell receptor beta chain appears in the sequencing data of a study of siplizumab effects on memory and regulatory T cells. Study-level points and caveats: Suppression by proliferating Tregs derived from siplizumab cultures was not verified. Unstimulated subsets captured only a minor fraction of alloreactive clones. Siplizumab led to significantly less abundant alloreactive sequences that could be traced back to unstimulated CD4+ memory cells.

This clone was observed a few times. Its cognate antigen is unknown. CDR1 SGHRS and CDR2 YFSETQ come from the germline V gene. There are 14 residues in the CDR3. V lost 0 bases and J 7 bases, leaving 14 bases between the germline ends. Libraries were prepared by immunoSEQ multiplex PCR; TCRdb keeps only in-frame clonotypes and omits some of them. The table shows approximately 120,000 clones, with around 90% occurring only once. The chain employs TRBV5-1 and TRBJ2-7, with D possibly being TRBD1 (6 bases). The clonotype was recovered from a human donor in good health. What was sequenced was Tregs sorted from blood. Written as DNA, the CDR3 is TGCGCCAGCAGCTTGGTGGGCAGGGGCGGGGAGCAGTACTTC. This gives the protein CASSLVGRGGEQYF.